Following are 4 T cell receptor beta chains from one sample sequenced in a study of blood T cell repertoires in COVID-19. This table comes from immunoSEQ multiplex PCR, and its TCRdb copy is limited to in-frame clones, with some not included. The sample contains about 59,000 clones, approximately 80% of which appear only once. The specimen sequenced was peripheral blood. The receptor set was obtained from a woman older than 75 with active or convalescent COVID-19.

By share, this clone counts as medium-sized. The CDR3 spells CSVEGGGTLYEQYF. The CDR3 nucleotides read TGCAGCGTTGAAGGGGGAGGGACCCTCTACGAGCAGTACTTC. The V gene is TRBV29-1, the J gene TRBJ2-7; 7 nucleotides line up with TRBD2. The CDR3 covers 14 residues. Germline trimming cut 1 base from V and 3 bases from J; bases unmatched to any gene: 6. Germline assignment: CDR1 SQVTM and CDR2 ANQGSEA.

V usage is TRBV18 and J usage is TRBJ1-2, with D perhaps matching TRBD1 (6 bases). The germline gives CDR1 KGHSH, CDR2 LQKENI. The length of the CDR3 is 15 residues. The V end was cut by 0 bases, the J end by 8 bases, with 16 bases between. This CDR3 is CASSPPSQGVYGYTF. The CDR3 region has the DNA TGTGCCAGCTCACCACCGTCACAGGGAGTTTACGGCTACACCTTC.

This clone has just a few counts. This chain links TRBV29-1 with TRBJ2-7; 10 bases are shared with TRBD1. In germline, CDR1 is SQVTM, CDR2 ANQGSEA. The ends lost 6 bases at V and 7 bases at J; junction bases unmatched: 3. This CDR3 spans 11 amino acids. Here the CDR3 DNA reads TGCAGCGTAAGGACAGGGGGGGAGCAGTACTTC. This sequence encodes CSVRTGGEQYF.

The rearrangement joins TRBV5-4 to TRBJ2-1; 7 bases fit TRBD1. Germline V CDR1 and CDR2: SGHNT, YYREEE (reference sequence). Trimming cost V 4 bases and J 4 bases; bases outside gene matches: 8. This CDR3 is 15 amino acids long. CDR3 region: CASSPPGTAYNEQFF. In nucleotides, the CDR3 is TGTGCCAGCAGCCCTCCCGGGACAGCTTACAATGAGCAGTTCTTC.